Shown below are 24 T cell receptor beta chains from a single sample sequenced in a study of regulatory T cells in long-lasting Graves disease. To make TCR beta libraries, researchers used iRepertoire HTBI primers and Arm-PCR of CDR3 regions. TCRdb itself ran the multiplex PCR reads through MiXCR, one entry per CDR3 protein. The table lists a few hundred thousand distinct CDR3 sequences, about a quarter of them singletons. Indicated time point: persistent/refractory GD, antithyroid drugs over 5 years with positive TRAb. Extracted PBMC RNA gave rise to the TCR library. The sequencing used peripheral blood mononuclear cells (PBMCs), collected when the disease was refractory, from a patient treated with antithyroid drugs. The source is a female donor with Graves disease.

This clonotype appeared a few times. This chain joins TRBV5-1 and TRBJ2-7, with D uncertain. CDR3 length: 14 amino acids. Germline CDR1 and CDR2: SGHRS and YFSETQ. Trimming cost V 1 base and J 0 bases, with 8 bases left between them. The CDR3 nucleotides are TGCGCCAGCAGCTTGAGCGTAAGCTCCTACGAGCAGTACTTC. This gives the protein CASSLSVSSYEQYF.

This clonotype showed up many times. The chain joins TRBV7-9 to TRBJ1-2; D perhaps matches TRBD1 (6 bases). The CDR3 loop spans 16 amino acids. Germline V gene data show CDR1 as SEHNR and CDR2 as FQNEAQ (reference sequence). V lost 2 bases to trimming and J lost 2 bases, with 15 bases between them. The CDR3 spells CASSLTGLRGNYGYTF. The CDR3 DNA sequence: TGTGCCAGCAGCTTAACAGGGCTGAGGGGGAACTATGGCTACACCTTC.

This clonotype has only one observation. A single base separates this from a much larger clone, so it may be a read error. CDR3 residues: CAWSRDRLNNQPQRF. CDR3 in DNA: TGTGCCTGGTCGAGGGACAGACTGAACAATCAGCCCCAGCGTTTT. This chain joins TRBV30 and TRBJ1-5, with 7 bases identical to TRBD1. Germline CDR1 and CDR2: GTSNPN and SVGIG (reference sequence). CDR3 length: 15 residues.

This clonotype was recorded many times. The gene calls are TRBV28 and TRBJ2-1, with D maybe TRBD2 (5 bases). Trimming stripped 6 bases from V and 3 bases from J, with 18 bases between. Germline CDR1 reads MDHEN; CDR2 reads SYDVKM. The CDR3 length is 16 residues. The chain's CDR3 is CASRTDGGERYNEQFF. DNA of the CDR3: TGTGCCAGCAGAACGGATGGTGGGGAGCGCTACAATGAGCAGTTCTTC.

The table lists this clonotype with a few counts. This chain's CDR3 is CASSVDISSYEQYF. The DNA of the CDR3 is TGTGCCAGCAGCGTAGACATTAGCTCCTACGAGCAGTACTTC. The rearrangement links TRBV9 to TRBJ2-7, with D hard to call. Between the trimmed V and J ends, which lost 0 bases and 0 bases, there was a span of 7 bases. The CDR3 spans 14 residues. Germline CDR1 and CDR2: SGDLS and YYNGEE.

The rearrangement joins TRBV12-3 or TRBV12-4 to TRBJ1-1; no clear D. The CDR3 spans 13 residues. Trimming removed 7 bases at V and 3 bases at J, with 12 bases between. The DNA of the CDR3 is TGTGCCAGCACGCGGGTGGAGGACACTGAAGCTTTCTTT. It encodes CASTRVEDTEAFF.

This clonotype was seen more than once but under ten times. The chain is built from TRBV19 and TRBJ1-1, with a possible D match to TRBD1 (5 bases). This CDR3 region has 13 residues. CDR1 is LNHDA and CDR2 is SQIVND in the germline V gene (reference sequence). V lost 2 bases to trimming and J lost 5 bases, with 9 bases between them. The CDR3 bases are TGTGCCAGTAGTATATTTCCAGGGACTGAAGCTTTCTTT. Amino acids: CASSIFPGTEAFF.

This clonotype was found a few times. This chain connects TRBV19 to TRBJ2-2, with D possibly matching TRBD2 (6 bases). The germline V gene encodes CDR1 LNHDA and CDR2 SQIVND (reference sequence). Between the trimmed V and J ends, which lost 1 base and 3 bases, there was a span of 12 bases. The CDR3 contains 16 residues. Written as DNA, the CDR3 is TGTGCCAGTAGTATAGGGCGGGACCGGTACACCGGGGAGCTGTTTTTT. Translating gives CASSIGRDRYTGELFF. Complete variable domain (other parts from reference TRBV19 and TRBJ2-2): DGGITQSPKYLFRKEGQNVTLSCEQNLNHDAMYWYRQDPGQGLRLIYYSQIVNDFQKGDIAEGYSVSREKKESFPLTVTSAQKNPTAFYLCASSIGRDRYTGELFFGEGSRLTVL.

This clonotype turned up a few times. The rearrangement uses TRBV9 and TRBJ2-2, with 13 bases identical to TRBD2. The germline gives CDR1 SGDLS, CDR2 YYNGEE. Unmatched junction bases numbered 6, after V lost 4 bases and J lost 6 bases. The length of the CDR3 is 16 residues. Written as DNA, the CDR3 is TGTGCCAGCAGCCCCGGGACTAGCGGGACGCCCGGGGAGCTGTTTTTT. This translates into CASSPGTSGTPGELFF.

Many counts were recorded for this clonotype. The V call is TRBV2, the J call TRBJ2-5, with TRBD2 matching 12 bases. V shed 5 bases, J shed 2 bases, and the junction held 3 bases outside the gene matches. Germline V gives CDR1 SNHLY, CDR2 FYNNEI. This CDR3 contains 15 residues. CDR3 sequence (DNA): TGTGCCAGCAGTCTACTAGCGGGGGGACAAGAGACCCAGTACTTC. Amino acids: CASSLLAGGQETQYF. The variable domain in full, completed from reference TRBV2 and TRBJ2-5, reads EPEVTQTPSHQVTQMGQEVILRCVPISNHLYFYWYRQILGQKVEFLVSFYNNEISEKSEIFDDQFSVERPDGSNFTLKIRSTKLEDSAMYFCASSLLAGGQETQYFGPGTRLLVL.

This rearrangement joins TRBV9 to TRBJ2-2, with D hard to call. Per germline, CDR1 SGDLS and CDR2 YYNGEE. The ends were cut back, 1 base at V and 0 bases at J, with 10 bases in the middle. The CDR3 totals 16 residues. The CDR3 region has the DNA TGTGCCAGCAGCGTACAGAGTGAGTCGAACACCGGGGAGCTGTTTTTT. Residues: CASSVQSESNTGELFF.

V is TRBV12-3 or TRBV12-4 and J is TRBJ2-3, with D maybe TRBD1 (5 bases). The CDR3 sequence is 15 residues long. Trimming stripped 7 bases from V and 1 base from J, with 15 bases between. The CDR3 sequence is CASTREDTGTDTQYF. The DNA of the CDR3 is TGTGCCAGCACCCGCGAGGACACGGGCACAGATACGCAGTATTTT.

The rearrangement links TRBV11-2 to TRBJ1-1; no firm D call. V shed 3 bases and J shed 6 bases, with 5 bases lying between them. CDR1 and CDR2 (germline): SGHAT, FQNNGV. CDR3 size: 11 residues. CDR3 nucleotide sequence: TGTGCCAGCAGCTTGCAAGCTGAAGCTTTCTTT. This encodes CASSLQAEAFF. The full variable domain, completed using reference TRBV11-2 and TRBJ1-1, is EAGVAQSPRYKIIEKRQSVAFWCNPISGHATLYWYQQILGQGPKLLIQFQNNGVVDDSQLPKDRFSAERLKGVDSTLKIQPAKLEDSAVYLCASSLQAEAFFGQGTRLTVV.

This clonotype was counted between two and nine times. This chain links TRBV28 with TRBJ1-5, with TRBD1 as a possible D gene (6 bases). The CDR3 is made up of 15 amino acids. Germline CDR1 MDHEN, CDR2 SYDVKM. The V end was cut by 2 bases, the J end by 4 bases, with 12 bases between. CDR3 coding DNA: TGTGCCAGCAGTTTACAGGGGACCCTAAATCAGCCCCAGCATTTT. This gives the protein CASSLQGTLNQPQHF.

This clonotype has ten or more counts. The CDR3 DNA sequence: TGCAGTGCTAGGGGACGCATCCAAGAGACCCAGTACTTC. Translating gives CSARGRIQETQYF. V is TRBV20-1 and J is TRBJ2-5; the D call may be TRBD1 or TRBD2 (5 bases each). Germline V CDR1 and CDR2: DFQATT, SNEGSKA (reference sequence). This CDR3 is 13 amino acids long. V lost 3 bases, J lost 1 base, and 9 bases lay in between.

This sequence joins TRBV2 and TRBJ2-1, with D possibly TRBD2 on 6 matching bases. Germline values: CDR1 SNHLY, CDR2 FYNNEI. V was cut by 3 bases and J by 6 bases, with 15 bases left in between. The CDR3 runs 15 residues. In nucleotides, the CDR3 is TGTGCCAGCAGTGAGGTGACGGGGAGGCTCAATGAGCAGTTCTTC. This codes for CASSEVTGRLNEQFF.

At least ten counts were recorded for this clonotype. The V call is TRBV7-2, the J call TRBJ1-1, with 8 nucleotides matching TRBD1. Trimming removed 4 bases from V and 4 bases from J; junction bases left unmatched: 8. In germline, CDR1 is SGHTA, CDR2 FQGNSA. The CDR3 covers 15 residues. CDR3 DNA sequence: TGTGCCAGCAGCTACCGACAGGGGCAGGGCACTGAAGCTTTCTTT. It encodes CASSYRQGQGTEAFF. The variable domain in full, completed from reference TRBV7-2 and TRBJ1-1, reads GAGVSQSPSNKVTEKGKDVELRCDPISGHTALYWYRQSLGQGLEFLIYFQGNSAPDKSGLPSDRFSAERTGGSVSTLTIQRTQQEDSAVYLCASSYRQGQGTEAFFGQGTRLTVV.

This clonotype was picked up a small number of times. The CDR3 region has the DNA TGTGCCAGCAGGCCTACGAGGGACAGTGGTGAGCAGTTCTTC. Residues: CASRPTRDSGEQFF. V gene TRBV11-2 combines with J gene TRBJ2-1; 7 bases fit TRBD1. V gave up 6 bases and J gave up 9 bases; unmatched junction bases: 11. Germline assignment: CDR1 SGHAT and CDR2 FQNNGV. The CDR3 length is 14 residues.

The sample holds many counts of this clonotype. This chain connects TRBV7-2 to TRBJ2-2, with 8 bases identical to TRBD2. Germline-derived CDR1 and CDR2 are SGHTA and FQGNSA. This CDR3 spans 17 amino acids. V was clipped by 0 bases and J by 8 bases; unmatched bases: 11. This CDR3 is CASSLAGRAWPAGELFF. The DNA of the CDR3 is TGTGCCAGCAGCTTAGCCGGGAGGGCCTGGCCGGCTGGGGAGCTGTTTTTT.

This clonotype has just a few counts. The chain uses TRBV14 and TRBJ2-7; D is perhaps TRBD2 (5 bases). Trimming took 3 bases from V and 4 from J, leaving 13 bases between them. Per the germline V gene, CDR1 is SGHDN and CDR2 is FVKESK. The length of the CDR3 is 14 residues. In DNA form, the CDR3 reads TGTGCCAGCAGCCAGAGGACGGGAAAATACGAGCAGTACTTC. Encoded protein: CASSQRTGKYEQYF. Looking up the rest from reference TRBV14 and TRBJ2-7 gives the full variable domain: EAGVTQFPSHSVIEKGQTVTLRCDPISGHDNLYWYRRVMGKEIKFLLHFVKESKQDESGMPNNRFLAERTGGTYSTLKVQPAELEDSGVYFCASSQRTGKYEQYFGPGTRLTVT.

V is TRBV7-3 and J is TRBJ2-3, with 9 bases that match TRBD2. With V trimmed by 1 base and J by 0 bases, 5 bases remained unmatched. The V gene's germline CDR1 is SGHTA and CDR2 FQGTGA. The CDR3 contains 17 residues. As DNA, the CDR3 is TGTGCCAGCAGCTTAAACCGACTAGCGGTTAGCACAGATACGCAGTATTTT. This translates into CASSLNRLAVSTDTQYF. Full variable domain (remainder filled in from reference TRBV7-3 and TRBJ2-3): GAGVSQTPSNKVTEKGKYVELRCDPISGHTALYWYRQSLGQGPEFLIYFQGTGAADDSGLPNDRFFAVRPEGSVSTLKIQRTERGDSAVYLCASSLNRLAVSTDTQYFGPGTRLTVL.

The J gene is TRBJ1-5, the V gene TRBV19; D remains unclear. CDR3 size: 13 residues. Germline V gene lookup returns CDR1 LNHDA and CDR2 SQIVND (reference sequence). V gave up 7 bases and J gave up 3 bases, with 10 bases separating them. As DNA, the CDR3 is TGTGCCAGTACGGCAATTCTCAATCAGCCCCAGCATTTT. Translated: CASTAILNQPQHF.

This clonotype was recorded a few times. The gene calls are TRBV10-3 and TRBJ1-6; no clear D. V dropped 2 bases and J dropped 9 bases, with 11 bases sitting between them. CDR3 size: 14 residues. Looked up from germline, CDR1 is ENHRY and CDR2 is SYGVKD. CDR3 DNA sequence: TGTGCCATCAGTGAGCGGGGAGATTTTTCACCCCTCCACTTT. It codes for CAISERGDFSPLHF.

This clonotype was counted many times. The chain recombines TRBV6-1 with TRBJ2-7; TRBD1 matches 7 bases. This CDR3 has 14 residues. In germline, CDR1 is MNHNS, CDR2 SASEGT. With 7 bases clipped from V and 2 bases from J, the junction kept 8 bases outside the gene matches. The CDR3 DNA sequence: TGTGCCAGCAACAGGGGTCGGCAAACCTACGAGCAGTACTTC. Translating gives CASNRGRQTYEQYF.